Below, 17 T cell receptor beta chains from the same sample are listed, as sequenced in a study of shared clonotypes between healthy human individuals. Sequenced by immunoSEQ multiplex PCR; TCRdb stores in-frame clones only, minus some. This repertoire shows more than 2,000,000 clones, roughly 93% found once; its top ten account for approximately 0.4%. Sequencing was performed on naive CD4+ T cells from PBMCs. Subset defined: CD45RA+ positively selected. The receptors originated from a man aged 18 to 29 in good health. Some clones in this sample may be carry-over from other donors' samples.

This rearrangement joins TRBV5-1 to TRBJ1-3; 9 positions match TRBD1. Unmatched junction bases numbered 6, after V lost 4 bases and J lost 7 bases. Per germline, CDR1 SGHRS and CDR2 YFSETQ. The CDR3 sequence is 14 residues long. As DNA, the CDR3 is TGCGCCAGCAGCCTGGGACAGGGTTGGAACACCATATATTTT. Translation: CASSLGQGWNTIYF.

Here the CDR3 DNA reads TGCGCCAGCAGCTTGATGCTAAGAGGTGACGAGCAGTACTTC. Translating it yields CASSLMLRGDEQYF. This chain links TRBV5-1 with TRBJ2-5, with D hard to call. The last part of the DNA fits TRBJ2-7 better; the J call may be wrong. This CDR3 spans 14 amino acids. The germline gives CDR1 SGHRS, CDR2 YFSETQ.

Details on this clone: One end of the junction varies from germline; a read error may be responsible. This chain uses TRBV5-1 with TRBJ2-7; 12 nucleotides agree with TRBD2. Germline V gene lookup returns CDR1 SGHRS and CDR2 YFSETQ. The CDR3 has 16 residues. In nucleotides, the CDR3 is TGCGCCAGCAGAATAGGCCCTAGCGGGAGGGCCGCAGAAGTTCACTTC. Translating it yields CASRIGPSGRAAEVHF.

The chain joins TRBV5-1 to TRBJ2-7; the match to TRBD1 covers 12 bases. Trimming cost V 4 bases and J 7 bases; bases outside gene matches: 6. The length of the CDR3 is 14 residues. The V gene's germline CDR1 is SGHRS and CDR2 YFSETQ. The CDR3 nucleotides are TGCGCCAGCAGCCGGGGACAGGGGGCAGAAGAGCAGTACTTC. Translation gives CASSRGQGAEEQYF.

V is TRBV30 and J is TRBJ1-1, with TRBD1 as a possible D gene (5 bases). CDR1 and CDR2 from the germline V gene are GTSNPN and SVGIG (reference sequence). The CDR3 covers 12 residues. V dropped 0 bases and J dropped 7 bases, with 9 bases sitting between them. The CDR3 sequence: CAWSVLGVEAFF. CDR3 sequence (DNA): TGTGCCTGGAGTGTACTGGGGGTTGAAGCTTTCTTT. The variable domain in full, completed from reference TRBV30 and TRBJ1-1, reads SQTIHQWPATLVQPVGSPLSLECTVEGTSNPNLYWYRQAAGRGLQLLFYSVGIGQISSEVPQNLSASRPQDRQFILSSKKLLLSDSGFYLCAWSVLGVEAFFGQGTRLTVV.

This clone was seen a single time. CDR3 nucleotide sequence: TGTGCCAGCAGCTCAGCGCCCCGGAATGAGCAGTTCTTC. Its translation: CASSSAPRNEQFF. The rearrangement joins TRBV5-6 to TRBJ2-1, with D unresolved. CDR3 length: 13 amino acids. The V end lost 3 bases, the J end lost 7 bases, and 11 bases lay between the germline ends. Per germline, CDR1 SGHDT and CDR2 YYEEEE.

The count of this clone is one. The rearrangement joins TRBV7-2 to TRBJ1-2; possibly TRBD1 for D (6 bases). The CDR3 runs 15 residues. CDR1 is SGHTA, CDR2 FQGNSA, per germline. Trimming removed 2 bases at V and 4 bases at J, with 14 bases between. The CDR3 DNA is TGTGCCAGCAGCTTAAACAGGGTCCCAGTCTATGGCTACACCTTC. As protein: CASSLNRVPVYGYTF.

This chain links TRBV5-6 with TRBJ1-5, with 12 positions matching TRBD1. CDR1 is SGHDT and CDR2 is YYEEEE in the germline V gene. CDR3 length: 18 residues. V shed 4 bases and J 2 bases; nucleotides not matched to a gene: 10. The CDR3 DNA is TGTGCCAGCAGCCTGTTCAAGGGACAGGGGGCGGGCAATCAGCCCCAGCATTTT. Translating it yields CASSLFKGQGAGNQPQHF.

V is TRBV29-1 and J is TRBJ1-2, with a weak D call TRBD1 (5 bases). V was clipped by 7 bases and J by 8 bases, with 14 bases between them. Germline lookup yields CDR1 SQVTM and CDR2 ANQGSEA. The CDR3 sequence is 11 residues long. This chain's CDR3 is CSALRGVGYTF. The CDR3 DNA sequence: TGCAGCGCCCTTCGAGGGGTAGGCTACACCTTC.

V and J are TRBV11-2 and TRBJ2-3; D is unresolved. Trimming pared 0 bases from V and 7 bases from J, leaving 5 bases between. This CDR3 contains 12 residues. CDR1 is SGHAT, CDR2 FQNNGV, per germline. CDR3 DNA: TGTGCCAGCAGCTTAGAATTGTATACGCAGTATTTT. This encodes CASSLELYTQYF.

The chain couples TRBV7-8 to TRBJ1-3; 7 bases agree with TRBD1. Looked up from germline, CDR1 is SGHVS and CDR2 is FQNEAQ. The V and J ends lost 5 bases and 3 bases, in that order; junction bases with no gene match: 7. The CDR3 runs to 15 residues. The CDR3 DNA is TGTGCCAGCAGCACAGGGACAGCAATTGGAAACACCATATATTTT. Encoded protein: CASSTGTAIGNTIYF. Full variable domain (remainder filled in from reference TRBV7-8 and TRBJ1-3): GAGVSQSPRYKVAKRGQDVALRCDPISGHVSLFWYQQALGQGPEFLTYFQNEAQLDKSGLPSDRFFAERPEGSVSTLKIQRTQQEDSAVYLCASSTGTAIGNTIYFGEGSWLTVV.

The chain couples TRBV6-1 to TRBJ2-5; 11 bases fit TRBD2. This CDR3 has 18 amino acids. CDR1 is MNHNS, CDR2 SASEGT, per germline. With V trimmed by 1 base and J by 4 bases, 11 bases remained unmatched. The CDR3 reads CASSEGMTSGTIGETQYF. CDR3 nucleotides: TGTGCCAGCAGTGAAGGTATGACTAGCGGGACTATCGGAGAGACCCAGTACTTC.

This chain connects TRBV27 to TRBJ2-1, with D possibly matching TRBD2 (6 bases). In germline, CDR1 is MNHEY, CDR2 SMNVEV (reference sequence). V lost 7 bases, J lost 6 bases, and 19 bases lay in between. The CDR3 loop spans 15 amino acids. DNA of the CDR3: TGTGCCAGCACTACTGTGGGAGGCCCTCCCAATGAGCAGTTCTTC. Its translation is CASTTVGGPPNEQFF.

CDR3 region: CASSRQLGTASGYGYTF. Written as DNA, the CDR3 is TGTGCCAGCAGCCGACAATTGGGGACAGCCTCTGGGTATGGCTACACCTTC. The chain uses TRBV7-9 and TRBJ1-2; 7 bases are shared with TRBD1. Germline CDR1 and CDR2: SEHNR and FQNEAQ (reference sequence). The CDR3 sequence is 17 residues long. V was clipped by 5 bases and J by 5 bases; unmatched bases: 17.

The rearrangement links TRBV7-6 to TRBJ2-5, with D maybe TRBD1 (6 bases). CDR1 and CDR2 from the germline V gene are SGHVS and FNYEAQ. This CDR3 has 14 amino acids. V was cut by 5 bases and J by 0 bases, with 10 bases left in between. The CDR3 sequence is CASSPDRYQETQYF. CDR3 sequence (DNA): TGTGCCAGCAGCCCCGACAGGTACCAAGAGACCCAGTACTTC.

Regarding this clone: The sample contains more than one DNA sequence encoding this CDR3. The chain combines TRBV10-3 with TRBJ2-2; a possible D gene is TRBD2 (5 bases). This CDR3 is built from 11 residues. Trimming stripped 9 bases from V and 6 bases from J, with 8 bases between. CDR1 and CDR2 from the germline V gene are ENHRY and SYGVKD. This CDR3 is CAIRGAGELFF. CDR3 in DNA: TGTGCCATTCGGGGTGCCGGGGAGCTGTTTTTT.

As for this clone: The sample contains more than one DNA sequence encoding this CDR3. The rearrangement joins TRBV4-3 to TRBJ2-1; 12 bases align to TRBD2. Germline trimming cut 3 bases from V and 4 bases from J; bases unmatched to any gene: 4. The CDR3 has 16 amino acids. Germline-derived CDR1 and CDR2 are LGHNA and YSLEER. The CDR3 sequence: CASSQGGLAGYNEQFF. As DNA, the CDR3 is TGCGCCAGCAGCCAGGGGGGACTAGCGGGTTACAATGAGCAGTTCTTC.